The T cell receptor (beta chain) under discussion was sequenced for a study of blood T cell repertoires in COVID-19. The CDR3 totals 14 residues. Trimming pared 6 bases from V and 5 bases from J, leaving 17 bases between. Germline V gene sequence: CDR1 MNHNY, CDR2 SVGAGI (reference sequence). Resolution of symptoms, clearance, or two negative PCRs was present in recovered Cohort 3 donors. In the authors' methods: Reference gene primer amplification gave nucleated cell count estimates. Measured with immunoSEQ multiplex PCR; TCRdb has only the in-frame clones, and not every one. The DNA was the basis for D and trimming; V, J and clone size are from that table. The profile shows roughly 180,000 clones, approximately 77% of them singletons.

Sample: PBMCs or T cells enriched from blood (not recorded which). This clonotype was sampled from a man aged 60 to 69 who had recovered from COVID-19. The chain has TRBV6-6 and TRBJ2-7, with D maybe TRBD2 (5 bases). As DNA, the CDR3 is TGTGCCAGCAGCATAACTCGGGATCGGGACGAGCAGTACTTC. It specifies CASSITRDRDEQYF.